The TCR beta chain under discussion was sequenced for a study of shared clonotypes between healthy human individuals. General observations from the study: Researchers sampled blood only, noting tissue repertoires likely differ.

The V gene lost 2 bases and the J gene lost 0 bases, with 14 bases spanning the gap. The CDR3 consists of 16 residues. Germline loops: CDR1 MNHEY, CDR2 SVGAGI. The naive CD8 fraction comprised CD45RO-negative cells positively selected for CCR7 and excluded terminally differentiated effector memory CD45RA+ cells. Details on this clone: Its matching antigen is unknown.

Methods used by the authors: Filtering of immunoSEQ junctional sequences could not match full-length read filtering. Repertoires were generated with immunoSEQ multiplex PCR, while TCRdb's copy carries only in-frame clones and drops some. From that table come the V and J calls and clone size; the DNA was used to work out D and trimming. The sample consists of about 2 million clones, approximately 94% of them appearing once. This receptor was taken from a man between 18 and 29 years old in good health. The sequencing sample was made of naive CD8+ T cells sorted from blood. V usage is TRBV6-5 and J usage is TRBJ2-7, with D unresolved. DNA for the CDR3: TGTGCCAGCAGTTACGGGGTCGAATCCAGCTCCTACGAGCAGTACTTC. Translating it yields CASSYGVESSSYEQYF.